Following are 20 T cell receptor beta chains from one sample sequenced in a study of beta chain features in type 1 diabetes. TCRB transcripts that were expressed got sequenced, as all of the isolated RNA had been reverse transcribed. TCRdb's copy holds only in-frame clones and misses some; the assay was immunoSEQ multiplex PCR. The sample gives about 180,000 clones, about 13% of which show up once; 0.62% is in the top ten. Sequences were obtained from central memory CD4+ T cells from blood. The receptors were sampled from a woman in her late teens or twenties in good health.

The chain recombines TRBV28 with TRBJ2-7, with 7 positions matching TRBD2. Germline V gene sequence: CDR1 MDHEN, CDR2 SYDVKM. Losses at the gene ends were 6 bases for V and 3 bases for J; bases not matched to a gene: 8. The CDR3 is 14 amino acids. The CDR3 is CASRGLDSVYEQYF. The CDR3 DNA follows: TGTGCCAGCAGAGGACTAGACTCTGTCTACGAGCAGTACTTC.

The chain is built from TRBV15 and TRBJ1-4, with a possible D match to TRBD1 (5 bases). Germline CDR1 is LNHNV and CDR2 is YYDKDF (reference sequence). CDR3 length: 16 amino acids. V lost 0 bases to trimming and J lost 13 bases, with 21 bases between them. For the CDR3, the DNA is TGTGCCACCAGCAGAGATCCCGGGACGGCCGGGGGTGGACTGTTTTTT. Encoded protein: CATSRDPGTAGGGLFF.

The V call is TRBV4-3, the J call TRBJ2-1; 7 positions match TRBD2. Trimming took 0 bases from V and 8 from J; bases not matched to a gene: 7. CDR1 and CDR2 (germline): LGHNA, YSLEER. The CDR3 consists of 15 residues. As DNA, the CDR3 is TGCGCCAGCAGCCAAGAGTCGGGAGGAGTCGATGAGCAGTTCTTC. It translates to CASSQESGGVDEQFF.

This chain connects TRBV5-1 to TRBJ1-5, with D maybe TRBD1 (5 bases). The V end lost 2 bases, the J end lost 4 bases, and 13 bases lay between the germline ends. This CDR3 contains 15 residues. Germline V CDR1 and CDR2: SGHRS, YFSETQ. CDR3 sequence reads: CASSLGQGVNQPQHF. Written as DNA, the CDR3 is TGCGCCAGCAGCTTAGGGCAGGGTGTAAATCAGCCCCAGCATTTT. Based on the CDR3 plus reference TRBV5-1 and TRBJ1-5, the full variable domain is KAGVTQTPRYLIKTRGQQVTLSCSPISGHRSVSWYQQTPGQGLQFLFEYFSETQRNKGNFPGRFSGRQFSNSRSEMNVSTLELGDSALYLCASSLGQGVNQPQHFGDGTRLSIL.

A few counts support this clone. The V and J genes are TRBV11-1 and TRBJ2-3; 10 nucleotides match TRBD2. Germline CDR1 is SGHAT and CDR2 is FQDESV (reference sequence). V was pared by 4 bases and J by 5 bases, with 6 bases of the junction left unmatched. The CDR3 covers 15 residues. The CDR3: CASSYEGLALDTQYF. In nucleotides, the CDR3 is TGTGCCAGCAGCTACGAGGGACTAGCGTTAGATACGCAGTATTTT.

The chain employs TRBV11-2 and TRBJ2-1, with TRBD1 matching over 7 bases. The CDR3 covers 14 residues. The germline V gene encodes CDR1 SGHAT and CDR2 FQNNGV. Unmatched junction bases numbered 5, after V lost 3 bases and J lost 6 bases. The CDR3 DNA reads as TGTGCCAGCAGCTTGGGACAGAAGCTCAATGAGCAGTTCTTC. Protein sequence: CASSLGQKLNEQFF.

This clone was seen a handful of times. This sequence joins TRBV9 and TRBJ2-1, with a possible D match to TRBD2 (6 bases). The length of the CDR3 is 16 residues. Germline V gene sequence: CDR1 SGDLS, CDR2 YYNGEE. The V end was cut by 3 bases, the J end by 6 bases, with 19 bases between. The CDR3 is CASSAGLQGGTNEQFF. In DNA, the CDR3 is TGTGCCAGCAGCGCAGGACTCCAGGGCGGGACCAATGAGCAGTTCTTC.

Only a few counts were recorded for this clone. This sequence joins TRBV5-4 and TRBJ2-1, with 8 bases identical to TRBD2. The CDR3 is made up of 14 amino acids. The germline CDR1 and CDR2 sequences are SGHNT and YYREEE (reference sequence). The junction had 7 bases not matched to a gene; V was cut back by 3 bases and J by 8 bases. The CDR3 spells CASSSGTSLHEQFF. The DNA for the CDR3 is TGTGCCAGCAGCTCCGGGACTAGTCTCCATGAGCAGTTCTTC.

This clone came up a few times. The chain has TRBV7-9 and TRBJ1-3, with no clear D. The V gene's germline CDR1 is SEHNR and CDR2 FQNEAQ (reference sequence). The CDR3 is 14 amino acids. Trimming removed 3 bases from V and 3 bases from J, with 9 bases in between. The CDR3 loop reads CASSLERGGNTIYF. In DNA form, the CDR3 reads TGTGCCAGCAGCTTGGAGCGGGGTGGAAACACCATATATTTT. The full variable domain, in which reference TRBV7-9 and TRBJ1-3 provide the parts outside the CDR3, is DTGVSQNPRHKITKRGQNVTFRCDPISEHNRLYWYRQTLGQGPEFLTYFQNEAQLEKSRLLSDRFSAERPKGSFSTLEIQRTEQGDSAMYLCASSLERGGNTIYFGEGSWLTVV.

This clone was counted between two and nine times. The chain combines TRBV19 with TRBJ2-2; TRBD2 matches at 8 bases. V shed 8 bases, J shed 4 bases, and the junction held 6 bases outside the gene matches. This CDR3 is built from 14 residues. The germline CDR1 and CDR2 sequences are LNHDA and SQIVND (reference sequence). Here the CDR3 reads CASLSGSVTGELFF. The DNA of the CDR3 is TGTGCCAGTCTGAGCGGGAGCGTCACCGGGGAGCTGTTTTTT.

There are many counts of this clone. The V call is TRBV9, the J call TRBJ2-2; 7 nucleotides line up with TRBD1. The CDR3 loop spans 14 amino acids. Germline values: CDR1 SGDLS, CDR2 YYNGEE. J gave up 1 base and V 3 bases, and 0 bases lay outside the gene matches. The CDR3 loop reads CASSAGGNTGELFF. CDR3 nucleotides: TGTGCCAGCAGCGCAGGGGGGAACACCGGGGAGCTGTTTTTT.

This clone was detected a few times. V and J are TRBV7-3 and TRBJ2-5; 10 bases are a match to TRBD1. This CDR3 is built from 15 residues. The trim removed 5 bases at V and 4 bases at J, leaving 7 bases unmatched. Germline V gene data show CDR1 as SGHTA and CDR2 as FQGTGA. The CDR3 bases are TGTGCCAGCAGCAGGAGACAGGGGGCGGGAGAGACCCAGTACTTC. It translates to CASSRRQGAGETQYF.

This clone has only a few counts. The rearrangement uses TRBV9 and TRBJ2-1; D not resolved. Germline CDR1 is SGDLS and CDR2 is YYNGEE. V shed 4 bases and J shed 2 bases, with 4 bases lying between them. The CDR3 totals 12 residues. The CDR3 sequence is CASSPTYNEQFF. CDR3 coding DNA: TGTGCCAGCAGCCCCACCTACAATGAGCAGTTCTTC.

This clone turned up a few times. The rearrangement uses TRBV9 and TRBJ1-1; 7 bases map to TRBD1. Germline CDR1 is SGDLS and CDR2 is YYNGEE. With 0 bases clipped from V and 7 bases from J, the junction kept 3 bases outside the gene matches. The CDR3 has 13 residues. CDR3 sequence reads: CASSVAWDSEAFF. CDR3 bases: TGTGCCAGCAGCGTAGCTTGGGACAGTGAAGCTTTCTTT.

This chain uses TRBV18 with TRBJ2-5; no reliable D call. Germline V gene sequence: CDR1 KGHSH, CDR2 LQKENI. The CDR3 loop spans 12 amino acids. Trimming took off 6 bases at V and 5 bases at J, with 10 bases between the two ends. CDR3 loop: CASSRVHETQYF. DNA of the CDR3: TGTGCCAGCTCCCGGGTCCACGAGACCCAGTACTTC.

This clone was seen a handful of times. The chain joins TRBV29-1 to TRBJ1-5, with 8 bases lining up with TRBD1. The CDR3 has 15 amino acids. From germline, CDR1 is SQVTM and CDR2 ANQGSEA. After removal of 4 bases from V and 1 base from J, the junction contained 6 bases not matched to a gene. This chain's CDR3 is CSVAGQGGSNQPQHF. The DNA for the CDR3 is TGCAGCGTTGCCGGACAGGGAGGGAGCAATCAGCCCCAGCATTTT. Filled out from reference TRBV29-1 and TRBJ1-5, the complete variable domain reads SAVISQKPSRDICQRGTSLTIQCQVDSQVTMMFWYRQQPGQSLTLIATANQGSEATYESGFVIDKFPISRPNLTFSTLTVSNMSPEDSSIYLCSVAGQGGSNQPQHFGDGTRLSIL.

This clone has a handful of counts. V gene TRBV5-4 combines with J gene TRBJ2-5; D may be TRBD2 (7 bases). V was trimmed by 0 bases and J by 4 bases, leaving 16 bases between them. CDR1 is SGHNT, CDR2 YYREEE, per germline (reference sequence). The CDR3 is made up of 16 amino acids. CDR3 in DNA: TGTGCCAGCAGCTTGGTCAGGGGTTCGGGGGGAGAGACCCAGTACTTC. Its translation is CASSLVRGSGGETQYF.

This clone appeared a few times. The chain uses TRBV14 and TRBJ2-5; D is uncertain. Trimming took off 0 bases at V and 5 bases at J, with 7 bases between the two ends. Per the germline V gene, CDR1 is SGHDN and CDR2 is FVKESK. CDR3 length: 13 residues. CDR3 sequence (DNA): TGTGCCAGCAGCCAAGATAACGGGGAGACCCAGTACTTC. The encoded protein is CASSQDNGETQYF. The full variable domain, completed using reference TRBV14 and TRBJ2-5, is EAGVTQFPSHSVIEKGQTVTLRCDPISGHDNLYWYRRVMGKEIKFLLHFVKESKQDESGMPNNRFLAERTGGTYSTLKVQPAELEDSGVYFCASSQDNGETQYFGPGTRLLVL.

There are a few counts of this clone. This chain uses TRBV5-1 with TRBJ2-5; D ambiguous. The CDR3 spans 15 residues. With 4 bases removed from V and 2 bases from J, the gap between germline ends came to 15 bases. Germline CDR1 and CDR2: SGHRS and YFSETQ. In DNA, the CDR3 is TGCGCCAGCAGCCCCGGTATTATGGTACAAGAGACCCAGTACTTC. Protein product: CASSPGIMVQETQYF.

J is TRBJ1-1 and V is TRBV7-3; TRBD1 matches at 11 bases. Germline lookup yields CDR1 SGHTA and CDR2 FQGTGA. V trimming: 6 bases; J trimming: 0 bases; junction bases outside the gene matches: 15. The CDR3 consists of 19 residues. The CDR3 sequence is CASSPRPPGQGAMNTEAFF. The CDR3 nucleotides are TGTGCCAGCAGTCCTCGACCCCCAGGACAGGGGGCGATGAACACTGAAGCTTTCTTT.